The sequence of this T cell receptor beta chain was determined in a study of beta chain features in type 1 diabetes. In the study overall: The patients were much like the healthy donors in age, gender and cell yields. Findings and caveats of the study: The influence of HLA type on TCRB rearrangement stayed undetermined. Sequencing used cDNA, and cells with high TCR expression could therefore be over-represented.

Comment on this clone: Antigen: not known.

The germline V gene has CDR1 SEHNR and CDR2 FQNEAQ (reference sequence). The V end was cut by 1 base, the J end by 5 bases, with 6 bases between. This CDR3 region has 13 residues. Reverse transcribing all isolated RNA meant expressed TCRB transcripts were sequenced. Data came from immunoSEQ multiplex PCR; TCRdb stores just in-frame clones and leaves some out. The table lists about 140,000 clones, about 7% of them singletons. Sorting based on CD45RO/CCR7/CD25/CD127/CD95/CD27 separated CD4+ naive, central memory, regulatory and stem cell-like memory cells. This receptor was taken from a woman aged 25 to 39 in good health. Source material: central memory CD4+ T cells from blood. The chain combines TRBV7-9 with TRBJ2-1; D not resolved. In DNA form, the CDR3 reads TGTGCCAGCAGCTTAGGGCCCCACAATGAGCAGTTCTTC. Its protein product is CASSLGPHNEQFF.